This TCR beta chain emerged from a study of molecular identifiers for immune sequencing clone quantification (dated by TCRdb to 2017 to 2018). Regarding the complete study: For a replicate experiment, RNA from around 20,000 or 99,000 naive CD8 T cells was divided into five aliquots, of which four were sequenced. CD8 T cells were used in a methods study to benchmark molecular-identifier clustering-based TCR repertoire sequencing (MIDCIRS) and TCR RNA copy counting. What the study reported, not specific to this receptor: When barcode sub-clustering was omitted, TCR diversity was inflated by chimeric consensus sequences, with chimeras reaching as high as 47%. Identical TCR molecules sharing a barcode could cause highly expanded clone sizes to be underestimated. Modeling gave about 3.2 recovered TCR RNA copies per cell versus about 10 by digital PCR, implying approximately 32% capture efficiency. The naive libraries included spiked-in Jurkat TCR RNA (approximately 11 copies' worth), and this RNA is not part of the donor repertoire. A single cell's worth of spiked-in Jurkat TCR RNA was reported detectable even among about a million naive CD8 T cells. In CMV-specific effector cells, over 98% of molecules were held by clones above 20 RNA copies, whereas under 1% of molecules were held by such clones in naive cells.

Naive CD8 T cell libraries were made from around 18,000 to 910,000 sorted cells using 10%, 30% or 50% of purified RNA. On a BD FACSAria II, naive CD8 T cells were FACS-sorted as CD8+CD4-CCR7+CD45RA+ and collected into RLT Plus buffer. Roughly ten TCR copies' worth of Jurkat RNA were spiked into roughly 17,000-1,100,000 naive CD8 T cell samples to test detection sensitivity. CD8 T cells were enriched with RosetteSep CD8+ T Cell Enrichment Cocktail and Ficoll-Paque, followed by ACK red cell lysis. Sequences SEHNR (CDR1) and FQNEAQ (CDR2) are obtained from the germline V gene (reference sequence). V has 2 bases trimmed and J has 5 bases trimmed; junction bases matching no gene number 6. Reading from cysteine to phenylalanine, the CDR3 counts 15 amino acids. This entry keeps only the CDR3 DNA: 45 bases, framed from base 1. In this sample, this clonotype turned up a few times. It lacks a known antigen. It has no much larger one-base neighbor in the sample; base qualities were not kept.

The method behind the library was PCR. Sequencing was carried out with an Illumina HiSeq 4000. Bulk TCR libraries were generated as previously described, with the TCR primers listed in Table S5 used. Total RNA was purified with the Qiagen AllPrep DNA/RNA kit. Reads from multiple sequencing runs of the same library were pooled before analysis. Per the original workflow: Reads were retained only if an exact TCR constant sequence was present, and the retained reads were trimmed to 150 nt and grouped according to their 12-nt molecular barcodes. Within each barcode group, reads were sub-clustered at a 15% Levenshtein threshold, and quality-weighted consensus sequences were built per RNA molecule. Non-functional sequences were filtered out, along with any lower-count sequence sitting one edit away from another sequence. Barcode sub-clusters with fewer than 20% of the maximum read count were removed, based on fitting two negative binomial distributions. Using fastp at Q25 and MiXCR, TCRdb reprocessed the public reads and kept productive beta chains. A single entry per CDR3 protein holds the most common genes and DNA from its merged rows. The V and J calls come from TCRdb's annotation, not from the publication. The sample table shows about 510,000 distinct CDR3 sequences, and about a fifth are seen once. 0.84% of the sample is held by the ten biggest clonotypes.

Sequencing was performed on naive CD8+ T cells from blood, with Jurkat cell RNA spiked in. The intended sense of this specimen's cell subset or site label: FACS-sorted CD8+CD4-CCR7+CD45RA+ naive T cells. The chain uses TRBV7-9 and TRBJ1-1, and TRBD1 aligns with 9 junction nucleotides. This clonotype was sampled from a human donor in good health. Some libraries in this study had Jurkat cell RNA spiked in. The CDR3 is CASSLWGQGGTEAFF. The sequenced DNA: TGTGCCAGCAGCTTATGGGGACAGGGAGGTACTGAAGCTTTCTTT.